A selection of T cell receptor beta chains follows, all from one sample in a study of blood T cell repertoires in COVID-19. The assay was immunoSEQ multiplex PCR, and TCRdb's table has in-frame clones only and misses some. Of some 140,000 clones in the sample, 91% are singletons; the top ten hold 0.55%. The sample taken for sequencing was peripheral blood. These receptors were obtained from a man aged 50 to 60 with acute or convalescent COVID-19. Each CDR3 is given with its conserved first and last residue. A clone size is listed for some rows: how often the clone was seen (once, few, many), or a class if it is expanded.

V: TRBV5-1
size: NA
J: TRBJ1-3
CDR3: CASSLGGVDSGNTIYF

V: TRBV6-6
size: NA
J: TRBJ2-7
CDR3: CASSSTSGGVDEQYF

V: TRBV7-9
size: few
J: TRBJ2-3
CDR3: CASSSSRDFDGTQYF

V: TRBV5-1
size: NA
J: TRBJ1-1
CDR3: CASSYRTGMDTEAFF

V: TRBV2
size: NA
J: TRBJ1-4
CDR3: CASSGQGDPNEKLFF

V: TRBV6-2/TRBV6-3
size: once
J: TRBJ2-2
CDR3: CASSYRRGTGELFF

V: TRBV7-2
size: many
J: TRBJ2-7
CDR3: CASSLGVGEGYEQYF

V: TRBV7-3
size: NA
J: TRBJ2-5
CDR3: CASSLTLAGVGETQYF

V: TRBV30
size: NA
J: TRBJ1-6
CDR3: CAWSLQGASPLHF

V: TRBV28
size: NA
J: TRBJ2-5
CDR3: CASSTGLAGGPVTQYF

V: TRBV23-1
size: NA
J: TRBJ2-3
CDR3: CASSQSRHGQFTDTQYF

V: TRBV7-9
size: NA
J: TRBJ2-2
CDR3: CASSFSGGNTGELFF

V: TRBV5-4
size: NA
J: TRBJ2-2
CDR3: CASSLELAGGHGELFF

V: TRBV30
size: once
J: TRBJ1-1
CDR3: CAWTGLATEAFF

V: TRBV19
size: NA
J: TRBJ2-3
CDR3: CASRDRGAASTDTQYF

V: TRBV11-3
size: once
J: TRBJ1-1
CDR3: CASSLSSDTEAFF

V: TRBV19
size: NA
J: TRBJ2-1
CDR3: CASSPELAGGQFF

V: TRBV14
size: NA
J: TRBJ2-2
CDR3: CASSQPRLGPTGELFF

V: TRBV18
size: NA
J: TRBJ1-5
CDR3: CASSPNRDNQPQHF

V: TRBV19
size: NA
J: TRBJ1-4
CDR3: CASSPSRQPATNEKLFF

V: TRBV6-5
size: NA
J: TRBJ1-5
CDR3: CASSNTYEPQHF

V: TRBV9
size: few
J: TRBJ2-5
CDR3: CASSVDGEETQYF

V: TRBV19
size: NA
J: TRBJ1-4
CDR3: CASSRDRGHNEKLFF

V: TRBV29-1
size: NA
J: TRBJ2-3
CDR3: CSVDMVSGGGTDTQYF

V: TRBV19
size: once
J: TRBJ2-2
CDR3: CASSKRQTVTGGVRAGELFF

V: TRBV20-1
size: few
J: TRBJ2-1
CDR3: CSARDRVEQFF

V: TRBV15
size: NA
J: TRBJ1-6
CDR3: CATSPPDRGNFPLHF

V: TRBV4-2
size: NA
J: TRBJ2-2
CDR3: CASSQQASGTGELFF

V: TRBV19
size: NA
J: TRBJ2-2
CDR3: CASSPKQGFGTGELFF

V: TRBV7-9
size: once
J: TRBJ1-1
CDR3: CASSLALEGLEAFF

V: TRBV5-1
size: NA
J: TRBJ2-1
CDR3: CASSLGPSGYNEQFF

V: TRBV25-1
size: NA
J: TRBJ1-1
CDR3: CASSDLWTANTEAFF

V: TRBV15
size: NA
J: TRBJ1-2
CDR3: CATSRGADYGYTF

V: TRBV11-2
size: NA
J: TRBJ1-2
CDR3: CASSIKSNYGYTF

V: TRBV9
size: NA
J: TRBJ2-1
CDR3: CASSVAGGTINEQFF

V: TRBV28
size: NA
J: TRBJ1-5
CDR3: CASRLKHRVVQPQHF

V: TRBV10-3
size: NA
J: TRBJ1-3
CDR3: CAISEEVSGNTIYF

V: TRBV10-3
size: once
J: TRBJ1-3
CDR3: CAISLSSGNTIYF

V: TRBV18
size: NA
J: TRBJ1-3
CDR3: CASSPETGGGNTIYF

V: TRBV7-2
size: NA
J: TRBJ2-1
CDR3: CASSLNPGLAGPEQFF

V: TRBV18
size: NA
J: TRBJ1-5
CDR3: CASSPTGPQPQHF